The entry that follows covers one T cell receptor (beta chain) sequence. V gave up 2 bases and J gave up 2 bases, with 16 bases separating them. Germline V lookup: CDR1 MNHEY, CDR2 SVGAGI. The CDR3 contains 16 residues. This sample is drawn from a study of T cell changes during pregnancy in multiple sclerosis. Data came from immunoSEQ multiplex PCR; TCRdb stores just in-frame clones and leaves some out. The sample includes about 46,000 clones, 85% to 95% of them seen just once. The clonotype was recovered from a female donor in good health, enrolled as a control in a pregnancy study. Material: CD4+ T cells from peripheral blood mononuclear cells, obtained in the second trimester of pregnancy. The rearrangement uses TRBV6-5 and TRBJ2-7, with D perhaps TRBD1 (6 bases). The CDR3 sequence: CASSYTYRAQPYEQYF. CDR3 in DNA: TGTGCCAGCAGTTACACTTACAGGGCTCAACCCTACGAGCAGTACTTC.